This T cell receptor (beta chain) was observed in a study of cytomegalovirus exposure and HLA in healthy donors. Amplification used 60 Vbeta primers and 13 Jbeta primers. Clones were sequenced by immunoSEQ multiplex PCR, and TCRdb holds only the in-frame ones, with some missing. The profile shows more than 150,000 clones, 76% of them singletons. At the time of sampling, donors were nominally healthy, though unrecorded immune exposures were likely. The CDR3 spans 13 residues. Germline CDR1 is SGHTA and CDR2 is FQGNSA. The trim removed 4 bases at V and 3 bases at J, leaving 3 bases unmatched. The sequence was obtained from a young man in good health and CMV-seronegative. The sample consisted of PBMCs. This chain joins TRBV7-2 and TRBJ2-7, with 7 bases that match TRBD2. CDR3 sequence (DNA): TGTGCCAGCAGCTCGGCTAGCGGCTACGAGCAGTACTTC. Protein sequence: CASSSASGYEQYF.